This T cell receptor beta chain came from a study of blood T cell repertoires in COVID-19. Study overall: Spain, Italy and the United States supplied samples that represented acute and convalescent COVID-19. Nucleic acid was either cDNA or gDNA, and it came from T cells, B-cell-depleted T cells, or PBMCs.

This clone appeared once. With 4 bases clipped from V and 6 bases from J, the junction kept 4 bases outside the gene matches. This CDR3 spans 13 amino acids. CDR1 is KGHDR, CDR2 SFDVKD, per germline. Study processing details: Scientists estimated how many nucleated cells there were by amplifying reference gene primers. The assay was immunoSEQ multiplex PCR, and TCRdb's table has in-frame clones only and misses some. V and J calls and clone size come straight from that table; D and trimming were deduced from the DNA. The sample has 250,000 or so clones, over 75% seen once; the top ten hold just under 0.8%.

The sample comprised peripheral blood. The TCR was taken from a woman in her twenties or thirties with acute or convalescent COVID-19. The gene calls are TRBV24-1 and TRBJ1-2; 7 bases are a match to TRBD1. CDR3 in amino acids: CATSETGIHGYTF. CDR3 sequence (DNA): TGTGCCACCAGTGAGACAGGGATCCATGGCTACACCTTC.